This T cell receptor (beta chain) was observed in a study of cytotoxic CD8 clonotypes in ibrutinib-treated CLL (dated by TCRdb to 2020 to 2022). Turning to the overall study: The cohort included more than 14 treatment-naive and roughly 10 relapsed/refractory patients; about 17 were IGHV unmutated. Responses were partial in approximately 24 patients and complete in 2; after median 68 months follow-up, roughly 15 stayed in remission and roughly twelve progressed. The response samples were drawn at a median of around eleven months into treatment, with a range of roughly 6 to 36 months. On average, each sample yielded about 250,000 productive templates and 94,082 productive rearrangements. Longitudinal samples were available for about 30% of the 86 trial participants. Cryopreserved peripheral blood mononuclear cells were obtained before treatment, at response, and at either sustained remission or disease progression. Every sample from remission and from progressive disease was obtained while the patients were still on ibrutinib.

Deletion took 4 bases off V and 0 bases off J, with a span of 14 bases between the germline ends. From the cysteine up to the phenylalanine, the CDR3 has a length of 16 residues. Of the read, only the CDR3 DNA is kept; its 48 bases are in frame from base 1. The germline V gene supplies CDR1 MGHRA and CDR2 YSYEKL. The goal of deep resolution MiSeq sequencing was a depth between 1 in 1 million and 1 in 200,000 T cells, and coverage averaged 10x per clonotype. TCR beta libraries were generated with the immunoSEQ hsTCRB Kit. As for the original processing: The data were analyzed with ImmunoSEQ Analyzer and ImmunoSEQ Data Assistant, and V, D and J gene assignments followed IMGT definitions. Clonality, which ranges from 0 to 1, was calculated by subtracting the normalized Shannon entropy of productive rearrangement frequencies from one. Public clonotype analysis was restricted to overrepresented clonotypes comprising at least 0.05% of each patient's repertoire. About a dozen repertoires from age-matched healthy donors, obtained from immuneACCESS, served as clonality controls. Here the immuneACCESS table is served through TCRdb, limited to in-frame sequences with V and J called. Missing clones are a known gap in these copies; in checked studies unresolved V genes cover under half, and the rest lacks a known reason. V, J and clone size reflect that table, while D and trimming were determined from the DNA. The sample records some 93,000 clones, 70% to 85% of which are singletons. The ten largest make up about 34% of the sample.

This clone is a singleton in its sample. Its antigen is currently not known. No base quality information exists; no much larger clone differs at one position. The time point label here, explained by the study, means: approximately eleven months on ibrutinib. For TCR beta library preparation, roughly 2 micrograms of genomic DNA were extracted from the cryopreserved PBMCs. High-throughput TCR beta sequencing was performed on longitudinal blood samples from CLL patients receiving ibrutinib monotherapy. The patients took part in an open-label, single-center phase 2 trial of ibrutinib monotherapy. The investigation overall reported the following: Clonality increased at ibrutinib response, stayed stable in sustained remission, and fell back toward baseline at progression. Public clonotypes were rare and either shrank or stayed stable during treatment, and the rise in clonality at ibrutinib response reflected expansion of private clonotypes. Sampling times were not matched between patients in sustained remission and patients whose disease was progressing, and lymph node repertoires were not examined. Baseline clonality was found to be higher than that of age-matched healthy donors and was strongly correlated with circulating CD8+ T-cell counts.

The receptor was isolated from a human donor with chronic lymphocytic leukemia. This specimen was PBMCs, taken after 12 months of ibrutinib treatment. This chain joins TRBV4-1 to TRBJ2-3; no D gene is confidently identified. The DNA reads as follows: TGCGCCAGCAGCCCCCTTCGGAGTCGGAGCACAGATACGCAGTATTTT. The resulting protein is CASSPLRSRSTDTQYF.